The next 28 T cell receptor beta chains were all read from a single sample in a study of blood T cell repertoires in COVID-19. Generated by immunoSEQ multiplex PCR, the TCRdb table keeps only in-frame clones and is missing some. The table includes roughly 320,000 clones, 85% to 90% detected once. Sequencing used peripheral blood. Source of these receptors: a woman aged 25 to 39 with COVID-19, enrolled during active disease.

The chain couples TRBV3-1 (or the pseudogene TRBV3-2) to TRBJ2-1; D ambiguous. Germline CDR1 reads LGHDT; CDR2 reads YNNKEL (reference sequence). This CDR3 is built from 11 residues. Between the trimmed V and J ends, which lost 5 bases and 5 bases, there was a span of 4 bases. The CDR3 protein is CASSFDNEQFF. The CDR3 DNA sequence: TGTGCCAGCAGCTTCGACAATGAGCAGTTCTTC.

CDR3 in amino acids: CASREDGVNYGYTF. The CDR3 DNA reads TGTGCCAGCAGGGAAGACGGGGTCAACTATGGCTACACCTTC. The rearrangement links TRBV28 to TRBJ1-2; D gene ambiguous. This CDR3 is built from 14 residues. Germline CDR1 reads MDHEN; CDR2 reads SYDVKM. V dropped 6 bases and J dropped 2 bases, with 13 bases sitting between them.

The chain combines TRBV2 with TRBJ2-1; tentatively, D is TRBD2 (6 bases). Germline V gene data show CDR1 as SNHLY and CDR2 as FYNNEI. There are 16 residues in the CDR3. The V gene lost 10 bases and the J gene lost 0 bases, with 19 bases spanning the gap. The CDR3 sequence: CATQRERDFSYNEQFF. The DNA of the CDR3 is TGTGCCACCCAAAGGGAGAGGGACTTCTCCTACAATGAGCAGTTCTTC.

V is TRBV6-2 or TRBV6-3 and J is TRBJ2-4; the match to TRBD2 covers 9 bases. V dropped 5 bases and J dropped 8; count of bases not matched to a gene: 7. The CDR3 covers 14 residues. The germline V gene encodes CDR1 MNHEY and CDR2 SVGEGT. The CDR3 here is CASSRGGEIDIQYF. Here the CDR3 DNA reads TGTGCCAGCAGTCGCGGGGGGGAGATAGACATTCAGTACTTC.

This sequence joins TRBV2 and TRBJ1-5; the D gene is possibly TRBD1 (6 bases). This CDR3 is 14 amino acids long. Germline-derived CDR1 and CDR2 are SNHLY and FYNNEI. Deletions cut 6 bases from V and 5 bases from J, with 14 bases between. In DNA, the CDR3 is TGTGCCAGCAGGGCGGGGGGGGCCTATCAGCCCCAGCATTTT. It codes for CASRAGGAYQPQHF.

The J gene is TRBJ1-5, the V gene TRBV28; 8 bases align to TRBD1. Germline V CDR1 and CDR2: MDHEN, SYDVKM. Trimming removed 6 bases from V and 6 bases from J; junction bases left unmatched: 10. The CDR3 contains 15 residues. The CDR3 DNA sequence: TGTGCCAGCAGGGTACACCCAGGGGGCGGTCAGCCCCAGCATTTT. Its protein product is CASRVHPGGGQPQHF.

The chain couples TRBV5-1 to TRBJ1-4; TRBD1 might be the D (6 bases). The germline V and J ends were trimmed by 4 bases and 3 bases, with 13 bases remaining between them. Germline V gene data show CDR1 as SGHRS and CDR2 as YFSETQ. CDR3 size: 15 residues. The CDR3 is CASSDIQGSNEKLFF. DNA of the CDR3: TGCGCCAGCAGCGACATACAGGGATCTAATGAAAAACTGTTTTTT.

The CDR3 region is CASSLPAGGPVNEQFF. The CDR3 region has the DNA TGTGCCAGCAGCTTACCCGCGGGGGGGCCGGTCAATGAGCAGTTCTTC. The rearrangement uses TRBV7-8 and TRBJ2-1; TRBD2 aligns across 9 bases. The V and J ends lost 2 bases and 6 bases, in that order; junction bases with no gene match: 8. Germline CDR1 and CDR2: SGHVS and FQNEAQ. The CDR3 contains 16 residues. Full variable domain (rest looked up from reference TRBV7-8 and TRBJ2-1): GAGVSQSPRYKVAKRGQDVALRCDPISGHVSLFWYQQALGQGPEFLTYFQNEAQLDKSGLPSDRFFAERPEGSVSTLKIQRTQQEDSAVYLCASSLPAGGPVNEQFFGPGTRLTVL.

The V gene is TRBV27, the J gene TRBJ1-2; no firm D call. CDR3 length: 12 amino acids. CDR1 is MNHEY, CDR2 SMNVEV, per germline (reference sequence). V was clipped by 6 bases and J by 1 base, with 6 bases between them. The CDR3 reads CASRGINYGYTF. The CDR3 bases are TGTGCCAGCAGGGGCATTAACTATGGCTACACCTTC.

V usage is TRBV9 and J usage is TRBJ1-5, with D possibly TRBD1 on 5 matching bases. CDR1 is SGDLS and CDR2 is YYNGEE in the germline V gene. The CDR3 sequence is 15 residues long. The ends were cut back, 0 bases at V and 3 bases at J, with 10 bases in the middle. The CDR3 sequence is CASSVGGLYNQPQHF. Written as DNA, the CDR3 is TGTGCCAGCAGCGTAGGGGGCCTCTACAATCAGCCCCAGCATTTT.

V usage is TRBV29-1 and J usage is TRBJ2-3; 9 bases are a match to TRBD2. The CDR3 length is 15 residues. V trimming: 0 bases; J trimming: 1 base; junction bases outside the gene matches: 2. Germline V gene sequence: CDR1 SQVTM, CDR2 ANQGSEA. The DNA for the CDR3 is TGCAGCGTTGAAGATCGACTAGCGGGCACAGATACGCAGTATTTT. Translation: CSVEDRLAGTDTQYF.

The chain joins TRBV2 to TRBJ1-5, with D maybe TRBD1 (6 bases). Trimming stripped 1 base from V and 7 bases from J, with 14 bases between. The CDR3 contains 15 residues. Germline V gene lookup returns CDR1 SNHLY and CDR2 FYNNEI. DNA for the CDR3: TGTGCCAGCAGTGAAGAAGGCAGGGGATGGCAGCCCCAGCATTTT. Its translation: CASSEEGRGWQPQHF.

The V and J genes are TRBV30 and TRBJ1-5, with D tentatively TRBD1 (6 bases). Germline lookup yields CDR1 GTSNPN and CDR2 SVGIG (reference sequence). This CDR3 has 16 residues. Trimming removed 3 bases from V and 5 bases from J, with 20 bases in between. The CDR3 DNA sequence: TGTGCCTGGAGCGCCCCTCGGACAGTAAGGTATCAGCCCCAGCATTTT. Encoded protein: CAWSAPRTVRYQPQHF.

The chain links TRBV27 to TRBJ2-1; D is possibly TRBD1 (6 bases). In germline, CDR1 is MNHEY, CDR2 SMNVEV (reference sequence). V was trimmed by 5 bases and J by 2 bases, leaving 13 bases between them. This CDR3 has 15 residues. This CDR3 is CASSPNRDTYNEQFF. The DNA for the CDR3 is TGTGCCAGCAGTCCTAACAGGGATACCTACAATGAGCAGTTCTTC.

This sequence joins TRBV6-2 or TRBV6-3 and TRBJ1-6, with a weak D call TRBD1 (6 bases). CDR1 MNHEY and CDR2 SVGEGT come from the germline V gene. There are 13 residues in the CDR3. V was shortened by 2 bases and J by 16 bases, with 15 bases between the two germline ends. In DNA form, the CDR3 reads TGTGCCAGCAGTTACGCCGGGACACCCGCTCTCCACTTT. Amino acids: CASSYAGTPALHF.

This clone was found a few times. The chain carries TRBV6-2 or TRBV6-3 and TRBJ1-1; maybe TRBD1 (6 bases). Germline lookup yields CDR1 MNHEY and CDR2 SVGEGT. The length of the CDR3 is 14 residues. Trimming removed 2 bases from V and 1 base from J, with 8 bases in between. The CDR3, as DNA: TGTGCCAGCAGTTACACGGACAGGAACACTGAAGCTTTCTTT. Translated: CASSYTDRNTEAFF.

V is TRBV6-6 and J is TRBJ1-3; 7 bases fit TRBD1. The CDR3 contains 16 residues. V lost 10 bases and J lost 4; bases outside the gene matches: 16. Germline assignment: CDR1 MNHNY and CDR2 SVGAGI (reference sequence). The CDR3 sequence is CATEKNEGGQGNTIYF. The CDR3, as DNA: TGTGCCACCGAAAAAAACGAAGGGGGACAGGGAAACACCATATATTTT.

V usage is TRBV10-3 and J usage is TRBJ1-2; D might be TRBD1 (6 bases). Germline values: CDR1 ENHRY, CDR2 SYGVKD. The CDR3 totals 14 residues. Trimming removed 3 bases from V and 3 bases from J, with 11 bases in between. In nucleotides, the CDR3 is TGTGCCATCAGTGATCTGGGGGCTGACTATGGCTACACCTTC. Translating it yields CAISDLGADYGYTF.

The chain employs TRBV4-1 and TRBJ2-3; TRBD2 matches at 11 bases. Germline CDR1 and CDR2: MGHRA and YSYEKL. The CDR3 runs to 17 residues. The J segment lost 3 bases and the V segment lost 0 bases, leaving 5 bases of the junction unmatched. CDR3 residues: CASSQDPSGGWTDTQYF. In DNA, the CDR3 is TGCGCCAGCAGCCAAGATCCTAGCGGGGGGTGGACAGATACGCAGTATTTT.

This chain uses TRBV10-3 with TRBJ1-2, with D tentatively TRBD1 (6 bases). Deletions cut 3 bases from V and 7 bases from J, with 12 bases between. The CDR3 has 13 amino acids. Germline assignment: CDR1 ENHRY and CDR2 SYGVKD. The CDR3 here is CAISDREGGGYTF. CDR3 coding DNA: TGTGCCATCAGTGACAGGGAAGGGGGTGGCTACACCTTC.

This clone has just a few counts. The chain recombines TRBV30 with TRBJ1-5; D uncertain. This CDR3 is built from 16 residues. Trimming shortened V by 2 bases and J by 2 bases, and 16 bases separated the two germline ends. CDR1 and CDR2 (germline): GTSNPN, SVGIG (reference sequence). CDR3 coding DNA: TGTGCCTGGAGTCCCACCGGGATGGCCGGCAATCAGCCCCAGCATTTT. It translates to CAWSPTGMAGNQPQHF.

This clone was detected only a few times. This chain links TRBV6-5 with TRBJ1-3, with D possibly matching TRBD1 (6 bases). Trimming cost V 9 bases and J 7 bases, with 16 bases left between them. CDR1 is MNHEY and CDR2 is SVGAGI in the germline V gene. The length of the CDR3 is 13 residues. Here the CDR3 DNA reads TGTGCCAGTAATGGACAGCCGAGGAACACCATATATTTT. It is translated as CASNGQPRNTIYF.

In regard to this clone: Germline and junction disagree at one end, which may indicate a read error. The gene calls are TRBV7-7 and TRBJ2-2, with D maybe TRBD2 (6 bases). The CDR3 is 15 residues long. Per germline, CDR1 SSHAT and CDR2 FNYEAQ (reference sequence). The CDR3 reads CASSSGLDDTGELFF. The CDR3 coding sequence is TGTGCTAGCAGCTCGGGACTGGACGACACCGGGGAGCTGTTTTTT.

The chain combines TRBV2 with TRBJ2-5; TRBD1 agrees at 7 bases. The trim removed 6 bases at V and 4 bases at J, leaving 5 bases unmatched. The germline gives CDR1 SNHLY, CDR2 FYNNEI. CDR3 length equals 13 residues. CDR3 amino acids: CASSGDSAETQYF. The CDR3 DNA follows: TGTGCCAGCAGCGGGGACAGCGCAGAGACCCAGTACTTC.

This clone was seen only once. In DNA form, the CDR3 reads TGTGCTAGTGGTTTGGTAGGAGGCCTAGGAGAGACCCAGTACTTC. Protein product: CASGLVGGLGETQYF. The gene calls are TRBV12-5 and TRBJ2-5, with D possibly matching TRBD2 (5 bases). The germline gives CDR1 LGHNT, CDR2 FRNRAP. Trimming stripped 0 bases from V and 4 bases from J, with 12 bases between. CDR3 size: 15 residues.

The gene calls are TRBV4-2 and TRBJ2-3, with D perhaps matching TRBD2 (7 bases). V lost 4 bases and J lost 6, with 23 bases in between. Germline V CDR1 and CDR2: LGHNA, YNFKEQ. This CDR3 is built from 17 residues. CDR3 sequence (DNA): TGTGCCAGCAGCCGAACTTTAGGGCGGGGGCCCATGGATACGCAGTATTTT. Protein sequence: CASSRTLGRGPMDTQYF.

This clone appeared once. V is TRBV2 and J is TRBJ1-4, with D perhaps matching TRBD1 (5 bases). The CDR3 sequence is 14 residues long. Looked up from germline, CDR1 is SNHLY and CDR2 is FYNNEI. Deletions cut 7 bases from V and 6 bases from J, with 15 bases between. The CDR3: CASTEGASDEKLFF. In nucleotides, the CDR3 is TGTGCCAGCACCGAAGGGGCTTCGGATGAAAAACTGTTTTTT.

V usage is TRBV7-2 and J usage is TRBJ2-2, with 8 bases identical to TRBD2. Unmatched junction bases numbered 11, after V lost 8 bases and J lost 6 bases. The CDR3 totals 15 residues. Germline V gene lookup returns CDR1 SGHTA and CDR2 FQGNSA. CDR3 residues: CASGSDGGASGELFF. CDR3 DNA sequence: TGTGCCAGCGGATCTGACGGGGGGGCTTCCGGGGAGCTGTTTTTT.